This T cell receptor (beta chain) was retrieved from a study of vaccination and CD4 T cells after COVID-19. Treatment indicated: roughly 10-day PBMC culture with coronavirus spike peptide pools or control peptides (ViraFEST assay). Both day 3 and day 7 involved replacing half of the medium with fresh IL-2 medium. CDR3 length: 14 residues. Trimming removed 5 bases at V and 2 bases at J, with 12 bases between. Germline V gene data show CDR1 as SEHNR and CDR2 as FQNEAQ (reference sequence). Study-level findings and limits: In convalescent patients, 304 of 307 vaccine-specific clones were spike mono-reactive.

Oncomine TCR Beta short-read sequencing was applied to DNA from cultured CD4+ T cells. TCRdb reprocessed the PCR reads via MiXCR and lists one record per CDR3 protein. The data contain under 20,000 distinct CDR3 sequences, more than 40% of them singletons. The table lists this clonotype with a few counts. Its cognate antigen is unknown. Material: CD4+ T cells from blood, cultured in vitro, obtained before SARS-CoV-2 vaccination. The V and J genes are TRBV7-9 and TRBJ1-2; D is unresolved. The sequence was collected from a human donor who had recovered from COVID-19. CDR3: CASSPPPHNYGYTF. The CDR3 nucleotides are TGTGCCAGCAGCCCCCCGCCACACAACTATGGCTACACCTTC. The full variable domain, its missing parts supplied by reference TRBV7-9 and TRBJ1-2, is DTGVSQNPRHKITKRGQNVTFRCDPISEHNRLYWYRQTLGQGPEFLTYFQNEAQLEKSRLLSDRFSAERPKGSFSTLEIQRTEQGDSAMYLCASSPPPHNYGYTFGSGTRLTVV.